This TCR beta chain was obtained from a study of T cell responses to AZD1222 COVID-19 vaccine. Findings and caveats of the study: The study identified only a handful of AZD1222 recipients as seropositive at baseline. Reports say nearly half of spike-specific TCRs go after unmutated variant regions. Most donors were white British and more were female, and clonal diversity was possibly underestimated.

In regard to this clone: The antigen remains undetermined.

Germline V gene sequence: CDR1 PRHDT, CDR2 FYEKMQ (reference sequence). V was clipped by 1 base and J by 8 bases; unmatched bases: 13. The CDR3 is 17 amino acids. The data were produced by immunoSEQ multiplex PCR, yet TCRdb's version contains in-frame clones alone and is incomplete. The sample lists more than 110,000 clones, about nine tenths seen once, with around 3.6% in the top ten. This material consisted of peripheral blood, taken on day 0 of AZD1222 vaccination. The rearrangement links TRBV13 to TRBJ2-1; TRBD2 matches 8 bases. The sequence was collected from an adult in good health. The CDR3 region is CASSLALAGTGTDEQFF. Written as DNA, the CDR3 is TGTGCCAGCAGCTTAGCCCTAGCGGGTACGGGTACCGATGAGCAGTTCTTC.